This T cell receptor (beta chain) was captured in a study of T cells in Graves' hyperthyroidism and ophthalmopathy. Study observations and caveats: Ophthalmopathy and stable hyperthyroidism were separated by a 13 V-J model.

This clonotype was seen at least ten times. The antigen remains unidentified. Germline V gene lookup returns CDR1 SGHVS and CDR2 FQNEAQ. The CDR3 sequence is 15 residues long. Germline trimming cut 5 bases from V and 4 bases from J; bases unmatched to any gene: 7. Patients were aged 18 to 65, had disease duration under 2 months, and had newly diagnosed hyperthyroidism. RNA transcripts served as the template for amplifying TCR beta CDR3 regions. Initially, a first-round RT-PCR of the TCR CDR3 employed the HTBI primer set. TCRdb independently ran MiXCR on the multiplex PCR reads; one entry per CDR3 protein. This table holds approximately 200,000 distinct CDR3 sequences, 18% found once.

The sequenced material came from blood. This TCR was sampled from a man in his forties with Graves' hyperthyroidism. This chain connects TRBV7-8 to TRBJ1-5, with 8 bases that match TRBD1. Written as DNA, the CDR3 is TGTGCCAGCAGCCAACGGGACAGGTTGAATCAGCCCCAGCATTTT. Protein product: CASSQRDRLNQPQHF.